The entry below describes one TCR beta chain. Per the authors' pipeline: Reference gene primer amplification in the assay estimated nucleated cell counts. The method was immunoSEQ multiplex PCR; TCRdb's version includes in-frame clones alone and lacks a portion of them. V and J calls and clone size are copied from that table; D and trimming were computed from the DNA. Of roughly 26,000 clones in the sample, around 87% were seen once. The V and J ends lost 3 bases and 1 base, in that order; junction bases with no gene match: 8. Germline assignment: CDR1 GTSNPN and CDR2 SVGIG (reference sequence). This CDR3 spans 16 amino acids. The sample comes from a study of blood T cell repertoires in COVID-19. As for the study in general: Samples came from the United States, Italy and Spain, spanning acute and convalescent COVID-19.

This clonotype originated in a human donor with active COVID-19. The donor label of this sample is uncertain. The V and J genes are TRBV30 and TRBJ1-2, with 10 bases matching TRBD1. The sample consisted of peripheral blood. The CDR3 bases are TGTGCCTGGAGGGAACGGGACAGGGGTTTTAACTATGGCTACACCTTC. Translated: CAWRERDRGFNYGYTF.